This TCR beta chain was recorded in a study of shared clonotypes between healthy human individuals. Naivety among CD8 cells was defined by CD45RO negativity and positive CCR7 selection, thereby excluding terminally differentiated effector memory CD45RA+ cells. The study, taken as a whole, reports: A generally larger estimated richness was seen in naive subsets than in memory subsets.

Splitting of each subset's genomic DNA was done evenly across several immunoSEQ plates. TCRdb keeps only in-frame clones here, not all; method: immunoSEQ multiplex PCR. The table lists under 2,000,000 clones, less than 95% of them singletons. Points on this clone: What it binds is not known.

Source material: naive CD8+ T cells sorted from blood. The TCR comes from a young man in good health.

The CDR3 DNA follows: TGTGCCAGCAGCGTAGGGACCGGGACTGAGTACAATGAGCAGTTCTTC. This gives the protein CASSVGTGTEYNEQFF. This chain links TRBV9 with TRBJ2-1, with a weak D call TRBD2 (6 bases). The ends were cut back, 0 bases at V and 4 bases at J, with 14 bases in the middle. The germline V gene has CDR1 SGDLS and CDR2 YYNGEE. CDR3 length: 16 residues.